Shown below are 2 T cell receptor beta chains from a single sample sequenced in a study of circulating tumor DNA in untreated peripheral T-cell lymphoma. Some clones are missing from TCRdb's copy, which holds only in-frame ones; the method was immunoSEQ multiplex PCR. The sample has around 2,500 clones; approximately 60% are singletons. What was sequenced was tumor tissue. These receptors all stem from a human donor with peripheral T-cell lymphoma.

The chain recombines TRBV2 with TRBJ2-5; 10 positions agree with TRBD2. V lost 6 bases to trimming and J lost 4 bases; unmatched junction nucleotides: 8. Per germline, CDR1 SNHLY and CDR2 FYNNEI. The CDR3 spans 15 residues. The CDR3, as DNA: TGTGCCAGCAGCAGAGAGGGACTAGCGAGAGAGACCCAGTACTTC. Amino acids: CASSREGLARETQYF.

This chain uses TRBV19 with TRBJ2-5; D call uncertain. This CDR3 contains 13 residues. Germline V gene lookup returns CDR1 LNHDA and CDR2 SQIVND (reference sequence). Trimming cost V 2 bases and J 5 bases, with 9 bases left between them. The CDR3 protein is CASSIILRETQYF. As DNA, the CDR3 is TGTGCCAGTAGTATAATCCTCCGGGAGACCCAGTACTTC.